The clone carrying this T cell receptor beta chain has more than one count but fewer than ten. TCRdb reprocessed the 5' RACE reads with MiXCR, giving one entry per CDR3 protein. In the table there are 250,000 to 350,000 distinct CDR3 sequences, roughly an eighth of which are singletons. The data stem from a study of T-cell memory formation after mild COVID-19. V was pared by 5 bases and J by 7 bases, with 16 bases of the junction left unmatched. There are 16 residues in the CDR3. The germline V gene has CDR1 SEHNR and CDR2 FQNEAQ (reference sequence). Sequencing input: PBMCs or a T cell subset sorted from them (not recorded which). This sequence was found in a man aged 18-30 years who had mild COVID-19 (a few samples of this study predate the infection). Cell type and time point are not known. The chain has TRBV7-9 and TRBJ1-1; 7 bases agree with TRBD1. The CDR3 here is CASSPETGNLYGEAFF. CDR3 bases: TGTGCCAGCAGCCCAGAGACAGGGAATCTATACGGTGAAGCTTTCTTT.